This TCR beta chain is from a study of blood T cell repertoires in COVID-19. Study in general: Material from acute and convalescent COVID-19 was sourced from the United States, Italy and Spain. Sources were T cells, B-cell-depleted T cells, or PBMCs; the material itself was cDNA or gDNA.

In the authors' methods: Amplification of reference gene primers was used by the study to estimate nucleated cell counts. Only in-frame clones appear in the TCRdb table, and some are missing; sequencing was by immunoSEQ multiplex PCR. D and trimming come from the DNA, and the V and J calls and clone size come from that table. The data hold about 150,000 clones, with 76% observed a single time. Sequencing input: peripheral blood. This clonotype originated in a woman older than 75 with acute or convalescent COVID-19.

The CDR3 sequence is CATSDSGYNEQFF. The CDR3 DNA reads TGTGCCACCAGTGATTCGGGTTACAATGAGCAGTTCTTC. V and J are TRBV24-1 and TRBJ2-1; D call uncertain. The CDR3 is 13 residues long. Germline V gene lookup returns CDR1 KGHDR and CDR2 SFDVKD. V lost 2 bases and J 4 bases, leaving 5 bases between the germline ends.